This T cell receptor (beta chain) was recorded in a study of T cells in tumors after PD-1 blockade. Study-level results: Approximately 41% of tumor TCR clonotypes were also found in blood.

Time point: second of two post-therapy site-matched biopsies two to three months apart. Input was 616 ng to 6,004 ng of genomic DNA from tumor or blood. A note on this clone: What it recognizes is unknown.

Germline loops: CDR1 MGHDK, CDR2 SYGVNS. Deletions cut 2 bases from V and 1 base from J, with 9 bases between. This CDR3 spans 15 amino acids. Sequencing used immunoSEQ multiplex PCR; TCRdb keeps in-frame clones, though not all of them. The sample holds about 8,200 clones, roughly 57% seen once. This chain uses TRBV25-1 with TRBJ2-1; D is perhaps TRBD1 (6 bases). This sequence was found in a human donor with basal cell carcinoma. Sequenced here: tumor tissue, sampled after anti-PD-1 treatment. Written as DNA, the CDR3 is TGTGCCAGCAGTGAAGACAGGAGATCCTACAATGAGCAGTTCTTC. It specifies CASSEDRRSYNEQFF.